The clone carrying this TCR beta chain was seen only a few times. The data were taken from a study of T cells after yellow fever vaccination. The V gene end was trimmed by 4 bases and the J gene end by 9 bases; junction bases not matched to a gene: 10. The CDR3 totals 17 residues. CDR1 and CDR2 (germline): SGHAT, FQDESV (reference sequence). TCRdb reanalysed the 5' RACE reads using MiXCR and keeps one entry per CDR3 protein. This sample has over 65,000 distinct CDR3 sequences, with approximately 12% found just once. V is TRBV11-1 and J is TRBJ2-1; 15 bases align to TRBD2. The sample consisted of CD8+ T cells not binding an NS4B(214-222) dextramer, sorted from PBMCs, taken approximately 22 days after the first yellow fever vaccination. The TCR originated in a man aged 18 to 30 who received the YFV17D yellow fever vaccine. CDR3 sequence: CASSSGLAGGSSLEQFF. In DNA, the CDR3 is TGTGCCAGCAGCTCGGGACTAGCGGGGGGCTCCTCTCTTGAGCAGTTCTTC.